This T cell receptor beta chain emerged from a study of T cells in Graves' hyperthyroidism and ophthalmopathy. TCR beta CDR3 sequences were amplified from RNA transcripts. With the HTBI primer set, the TCR CDR3 went through a first round of RT-PCR. TCRdb called the multiplex PCR reads again in MiXCR, with one record for every CDR3 protein. Of approximately 590,000 distinct CDR3 sequences listed, around a sixth are singletons. Whole-study findings and limits: In the analysis, a 13 V-J model separated ophthalmopathy from stable hyperthyroidism.

This clonotype was found many times. Its specificity is not known. The CDR3 runs 14 residues. In germline, CDR1 is SGHRS, CDR2 YFSETQ. The junction had 2 bases not matched to a gene; V was cut back by 4 bases and J by 2 bases. The chain uses TRBV5-1 and TRBJ2-3; 9 bases line up with TRBD2. Sequencing was performed on blood. The TCR sequence derives from a woman aged 25 to 45 with Graves' hyperthyroidism. CDR3 coding DNA: TGCGCCAGCAGCGGGGGACTAGCCACAGATACGCAGTATTTT. Residues: CASSGGLATDTQYF.